The source of this T cell receptor (beta chain) is a study of graft-versus-host responses after intestinal transplantation. On this clone itself: The antigen is undetermined.

Sequencing used immunoSEQ multiplex PCR; TCRdb keeps in-frame clones, though not all of them. The sample carries about 100,000 clones, roughly 91% recorded once. The clonotype originates from a human donor who was the organ donor for an intestinal transplant. This material consisted of unstimulated CD4+ T cells sorted from spleen or lymph node cells, taken before transplant.

The CDR3 region has the DNA TGTGCCAGCAGTGGCCTAGCGGGGGGGCCGATGGAGCAGTTCTTC. Protein sequence: CASSGLAGGPMEQFF. This rearrangement joins TRBV2 to TRBJ2-1; TRBD2 matches at 12 bases. In germline, CDR1 is SNHLY, CDR2 FYNNEI. The CDR3 is 15 residues long. Losses at the gene ends were 4 bases for V and 10 bases for J; bases not matched to a gene: 8.